Included here is one TCR beta chain sequence, with context. What this receptor recognizes is not known. One base away there is no much larger clone; base qualities are not given. Using the deep immunoSEQ assay, TCR CDR3 regions were amplified from genomic DNA by multiplex PCR. Genomic DNA extracted from each cell subset was distributed evenly over all wells of several immunoSEQ 96-well plates, and each plate served as one replicate. For sorted subsets, about 220 ng of genomic DNA, equivalent to some 33,000 T cell genomes, went into each replicate PCR. Purified libraries were measured with a Qubit 3.0 fluorometer, size-checked on a Bioanalyzer 2100, and measured again with the KAPA Library Quantification kit. Every immunoSEQ 96-well plate was sequenced on a separate single-read 150-cycle Illumina NextSeq 550 flow cell. The published analysis was carried out like this. The immunoSEQ output contained only junctional sequences without quality scores, so filtering could not match that applied to full-length reads. Sequences were annotated with PyIR, a Python wrapper for IgBLAST v1.9, using IMGT germline references to assign V/J genes and CDR3. Reads were removed for weak V/J assignments (E-value above 1e-6), missing CDR3, stop codons, out-of-frame junctions, or ambiguous translated residues. V3J clonotypes were defined by identical inferred V gene, J gene, and CDR3 amino acid sequence. To compute the percentage overlap between repertoires, the number of shared unique clonotypes was divided by the size of the smaller repertoire. RTK rarefaction, the Chao1 estimator, and Recon v2.1 estimates of unobserved clonotypes were used to assess repertoire richness. OLGA was used to compute generation probabilities for all TCRbeta clonotypes that the gDNA method yielded from a few donors. The source is immuneACCESS, and TCRdb retained only in-frame sequences with V and J called. Part of the clones is not carried over; for the studies checked, unresolved V genes explain less than half of this, and the remainder is unexplained. Clonal size and the V and J genes are those of that table, whereas D and trimming came from the DNA. Counted in this sample were approximately 600,000 clones; 85% to 95% of them appeared once. The biggest ten clones account for approximately 0.12% of the sample.

The sample is drawn from a study of shared clonotypes between healthy human individuals (TCRdb year 2020). At the level of the whole study: The cohort included a few men and a couple of women between 18 and 49 years of age. Per donor, three plates each were used for CD4 naive and CD4 memory, two for CD8 naive, and one for CD8 memory. To estimate repertoire size and how much clonotype sharing occurs between individuals, the study deeply sequenced the blood TCR repertoires of a handful of healthy adults. To increase sequencing depth and limit assay-specific biases, TCR repertoire library preparation and sequencing were carried out by different laboratories using diverse techniques. Leukapheresis yielded between about 0.9 and 9.5 billion PBMCs per donor. On the study overall, not on this receptor specifically: Pairwise subsampling indicated that sequencing depth was expected to affect the degree of clonotype sharing among donors. The genetic and exposure-history diversity represented was limited by the small number of donors. Sampling was restricted to blood, and TCR repertoires in tissues likely differ from the TCR repertoires found in blood. Even with the large sequencing depth, rarefaction of the sorted-subset datasets indicated that sequencing was incomplete. Higher generation probabilities were observed for clonotypes shared by all four sorted-subset donors than for non-shared clonotypes. Estimated clonotype richness was generally larger for naive than for memory subsets. Sharing across four donors was observed for around 5% of naive CD4, over 3% of naive CD8, about 2.3% of memory CD4, and around 0.4% of memory CD8 clonotypes.

CD8 naive samples were obtained by positive selection for CCR7 among CD45RO-negative cells, yielding a CD45RA+CCR7+ population from which TemRA cells were excluded. Donors were healthy HIV-negative adults with no recently reported acute infections or vaccinations. Every donor was a Caucasian adult living in Nashville, Tennessee, USA. After blood collection by leukapheresis, PBMCs were isolated using Ficoll-Histopaque density gradient centrifugation and then cryopreserved in the vapor phase of liquid nitrogen. Purity and quantity of every magnetically sorted T cell population were checked by analytical flow cytometry. Each sorted fraction had its genomic DNA isolated and then quantified by UV absorbance on a Nanodrop 2000c. The sequenced sample consisted of naive CD8+ T cells sorted from blood. This specimen's cell subset or site label, interpreted: CD45RA+CCR7+. The receptor was derived from a woman aged 25-40 years in good health.

The CDR3 sequence is CASSWTGPSYEQYF. The DNA sequence is given as TGTGCCAGCAGCTGGACAGGCCCCTCCTACGAGCAGTACTTC. Here the chain combines TRBV14 and TRBJ2-7, and 7 junction bases match TRBD1. CDR3 length: 14 amino acids, cysteine to phenylalanine. Only the CDR3 region is kept as DNA, spanning 42 bases read in frame from base 1. The germline V gene encodes CDR1 SGHDN and CDR2 FVKESK. Trimmed from V: 5 bases; trimmed from J: 0 bases; junction bases lacking a gene match: 4.